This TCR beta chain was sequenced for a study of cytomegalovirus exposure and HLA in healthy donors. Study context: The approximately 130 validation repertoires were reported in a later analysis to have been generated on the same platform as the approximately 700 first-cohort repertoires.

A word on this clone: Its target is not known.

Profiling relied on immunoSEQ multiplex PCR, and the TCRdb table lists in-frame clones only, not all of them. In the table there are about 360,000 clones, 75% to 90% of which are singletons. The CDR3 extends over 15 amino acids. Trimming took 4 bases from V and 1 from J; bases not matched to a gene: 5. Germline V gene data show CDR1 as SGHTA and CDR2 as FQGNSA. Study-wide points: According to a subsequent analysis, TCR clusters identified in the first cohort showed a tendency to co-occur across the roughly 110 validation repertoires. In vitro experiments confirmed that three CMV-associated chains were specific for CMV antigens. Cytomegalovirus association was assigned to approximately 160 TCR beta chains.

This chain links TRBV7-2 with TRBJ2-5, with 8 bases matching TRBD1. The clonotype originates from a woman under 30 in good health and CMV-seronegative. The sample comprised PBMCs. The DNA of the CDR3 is TGTGCCAGCAGCTCCTACAGGGGGTCCCAAGAGACCCAGTACTTC. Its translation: CASSSYRGSQETQYF.